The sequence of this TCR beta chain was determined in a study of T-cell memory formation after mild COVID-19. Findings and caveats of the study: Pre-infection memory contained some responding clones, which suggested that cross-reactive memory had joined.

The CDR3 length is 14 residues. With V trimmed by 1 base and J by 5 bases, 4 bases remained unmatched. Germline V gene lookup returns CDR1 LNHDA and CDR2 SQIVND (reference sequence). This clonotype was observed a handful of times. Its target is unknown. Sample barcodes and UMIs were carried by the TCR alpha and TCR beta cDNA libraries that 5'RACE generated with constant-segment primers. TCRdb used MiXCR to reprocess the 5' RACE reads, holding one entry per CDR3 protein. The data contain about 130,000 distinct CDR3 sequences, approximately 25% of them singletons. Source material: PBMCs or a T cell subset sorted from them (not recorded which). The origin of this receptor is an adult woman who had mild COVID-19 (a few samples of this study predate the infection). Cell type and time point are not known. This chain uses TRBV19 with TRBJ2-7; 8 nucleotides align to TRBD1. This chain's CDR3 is CASSIGPGGDEQYF. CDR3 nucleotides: TGTGCCAGTAGTATAGGCCCAGGGGGCGACGAGCAGTACTTC.